The text below deals with one T cell receptor (beta chain). What this receptor recognizes is not known. Base-call qualities are not available, and no considerably larger clone is one nucleotide away. The source of the sample is a study of Tregs in tolerant kidney transplant recipients (dated by TCRdb to about 2019). Background for the entire study: Related donors were used in the transplants with nonmyeloablative bone marrow transplantation, and mixed chimerism was transient in the human trials. The study used TCRbeta sequencing to identify donor-specific regulatory T cells before combined kidney and bone marrow transplantation, then tracked those cells after transplant. The research as a whole found: Although technical replication error seemed to be minimal, the question of biological reproducibility was not addressed directly. Because the study included only a small number of patients, the results must be confirmed in larger populations and under other immunosuppression protocols. The most biologically relevant and donor-specific TCRbeta repertoire appeared to be identified by expanding Tregs with activated donor B cells. PCR primers changed over time for some patients, so nucleotide-level comparison across those patients' samples was not possible. Donor-specific Treg expansion exceeded global Treg expansion in tolerant patients, suggesting antigen-driven rather than nonspecific expansion.

Genomic DNA was extracted from sorted cells with the QIAGEN DNeasy Blood and Tissue Kit for TCRbeta CDR3 sequencing. High-throughput TCRbeta CDR3 sequencing, which included PCR amplification with bias correction and internal controls, was done commercially through immunoSEQ. Under the source paper's analysis protocol: A unique productive TCRbeta sequence was defined by the CDR3 nucleotide sequence when primers matched, and otherwise by the CDR3 amino acid sequence together with the Vbeta and Jbeta genes. Sorting error was corrected by removing sequences shared between sorted populations at a frequency ratio of 2:1 or less, and the remaining shared sequences were assigned to the higher population. Sequences were defined as donor-reactive when expanded at least 5-fold in CFSE-low cells versus unstimulated cells and present at a frequency of at least 0.01% in CFSE-low cells. Repertoire divergence was quantified by Jensen-Shannon divergence calculated from the top 100 TCRbeta sequences ranked by frequency. For any sample with multiple sequencing runs, sorting error was corrected in each run separately before the runs were pooled. Drawn from immuneACCESS, this table holds only the in-frame rearrangements with V and J called that TCRdb kept. Clones are partly lost; checked studies trace under half to an unresolved V gene and leave the rest unexplained. V and J calls and clone size are those listed in that table; D and trimming were worked out from the DNA. The table for this sample lists about 61,000 clones; 80% to 90% of them were counted only once. Of the sample, 2% to 2.5% falls within the top ten clones.

V sheds 6 bases and J sheds 4 bases, leaving 18 bases between their ends. From its cysteine to its phenylalanine, the CDR3 spans 15 amino acids. The kept DNA is CDR3 alone, 45 bases in frame from the first base. CDR1 is given as ENHRY and CDR2 as SYGVKD, both from the germline V gene. The sample's time point label, decoded: blood sample drawn before combined kidney and bone marrow transplant. Thawed PBMCs were FACS-sorted into unstimulated Tregs (CD4+CD25+CD127-), CD4+ non-Tregs (CD4+CD25-), CD4 cells and CD8 cells. Thawed PBMCs were rested overnight at 37 degrees C with 150 to 200 IU/ml IL-2 before Treg sorting. Patients were several combined kidney and bone marrow transplant recipients from the ITN036ST trial, and only these trial subjects had samples available. Healthy control blood was processed to PBMCs with a Ficoll density gradient and then cryopreserved, whereas patient PBMCs were collected both before and after transplant.

Rearrangement joined TRBV10-3 to TRBJ2-5; a confident D gene designation cannot be given. This clonotype originated in a human donor who received a combined kidney and bone marrow transplant. This material consisted of Tregs from blood, taken before the transplant. The sequenced DNA is TGTGCCATCAGAGCTAAGGTGGCCGGTGGAGAGACCCAGTACTTC. This is translated as CAIRAKVAGGETQYF.